This entry features one T cell receptor beta chain sequence. This record comes from a study of blood T cell repertoires in COVID-19. As for the study in general: PBMCs, B-cell-depleted T cells, or T cells were the source of the cDNA or gDNA that made up the material.

As originally analysed: Nucleated cell number was recorded as an estimate derived from reference gene primer amplification. Produced via immunoSEQ multiplex PCR; TCRdb's table is partial and in-frame only. V, J and clone size reflect that table, while D and trimming were determined from the DNA. The sample shows about 200,000 clones, over 70% of them seen only once. This clonotype was obtained from a woman over 75 with acute or convalescent COVID-19. Sequencing was done on a sample of peripheral blood.

CDR3 nucleotide sequence: TGTGCCAGCAGACCACAGGTGTCGAACGAGCAGTACTTC. It translates to CASRPQVSNEQYF. The rearrangement joins TRBV6-5 to TRBJ2-7; D might be TRBD1 (5 bases). Germline CDR1 is MNHEY and CDR2 is SVGAGI. The V and J ends lost 6 bases and 5 bases respectively, with 14 bases between them. The CDR3 is made up of 13 amino acids.